The 27 T cell receptor beta chains listed next were all sequenced from one sample in a study of CD8 T cells in Susac syndrome. RNA, at roughly 0.5 to 1 ug, was reverse transcribed with random hexamers. TCRdb re-analysed the immunoSEQ multiplex PCR reads in MiXCR, keeping a single row per CDR3 protein. The sample lists about 440,000 distinct CDR3 sequences, approximately 85% seen once, with under 0.15% in the top ten. What was sequenced was CD8+ T cells from PBMCs. The source of these receptors is a human donor with multiple sclerosis.

V and J are TRBV4-1 and TRBJ2-6; TRBD2 agrees at 12 bases. This CDR3 is 18 amino acids long. J was trimmed by 0 bases and V by 4 bases; bases with no gene match: 4. Germline V gene lookup returns CDR1 MGHRA and CDR2 YSYEKL. The CDR3 bases are TGCGCCAGCAGCCGACTAGCGGGGGAAGTCTCTGGGGCCAACGTCCTGACTTTC. Translating it yields CASSRLAGEVSGANVLTF.

In the case of this clonotype: A junction end diverges from the germline sequence, so it may reflect a read error. This sequence joins TRBV11-3 and TRBJ2-7; TRBD2 matches at 10 bases. Per the germline V gene, CDR1 is SGHNT and CDR2 is YENEEA. This CDR3 is built from 13 residues. CDR3 amino acids: CASSLGLAEEQYF. Written as DNA, the CDR3 is TGTGCCAGCAGTTTAGGACTAGCGGAGGAGCAGTACTTC.

As for this clonotype: One end of the junction does not line up with germline, which may come from a read error. This chain uses TRBV12-3 or TRBV12-4 with TRBJ1-4; TRBD1 matches 8 bases. This CDR3 comprises 14 residues. CDR3 region: CASRAGGAKEKLFF. The CDR3 DNA reads as TGTGCCAGCAGAGCAGGGGGCGCTAAAGAAAAACTGTTTTTT.

The rearrangement uses TRBV29-1 and TRBJ2-4, with 8 bases fitting TRBD2. The trim removed 7 bases at V and 7 bases at J, leaving 3 bases unmatched. Germline CDR1 is SQVTM and CDR2 is ANQGSEA. CDR3 length equals 11 residues. The CDR3 coding sequence is TGCAGCGGGGGGACTAGTAACATTCAGTACTTC. Protein sequence: CSGGTSNIQYF.

The rearrangement joins TRBV7-9 to TRBJ2-1; 7 positions match TRBD2. The V gene's germline CDR1 is SEHNR and CDR2 FQNEAQ (reference sequence). The CDR3 is made up of 16 amino acids. Trimming at V came to 5 bases and at J to 6 bases, leaving 13 bases not matched to a gene. CDR3 protein: CASSGQREHPTNEQFF. Here the CDR3 DNA reads TGTGCCAGCAGCGGGCAGCGGGAACATCCCACCAATGAGCAGTTCTTC.

The V gene is TRBV5-6, the J gene TRBJ2-6; unclear D gene. This CDR3 is 15 amino acids long. Trimming left V 0 bases short and J 0 bases short, with 4 bases between. From germline, CDR1 is SGHDT and CDR2 YYEEEE. CDR3: CASSLVPSGANVLTF. In DNA form, the CDR3 reads TGTGCCAGCAGCTTGGTCCCCTCTGGGGCCAACGTCCTGACTTTC.

V and J are TRBV6-6 and TRBJ1-2; 8 nucleotides line up with TRBD1. Germline CDR1 and CDR2: MNHNY and SVGAGI (reference sequence). V lost 4 bases and J lost 3; bases outside the gene matches: 7. CDR3 size: 15 residues. The chain's CDR3 is CASSSTGEKDYGYTF. In DNA form, the CDR3 reads TGTGCCAGCAGTTCGACAGGGGAAAAGGACTATGGCTACACCTTC.

CDR3 sequence reads: CASSLLNLGQGFYEQYF. Here the CDR3 DNA reads TGCGCCAGCAGCTTGTTAAATCTGGGACAGGGGTTCTACGAGCAGTACTTC. The chain combines TRBV5-1 with TRBJ2-7; 10 nucleotides agree with TRBD1. Trimming cost V 1 base and J 3 bases; bases outside gene matches: 10. CDR3 size: 17 residues. CDR1 and CDR2 from the germline V gene are SGHRS and YFSETQ.

This rearrangement joins TRBV15 to TRBJ2-5; D is perhaps TRBD1 or TRBD2 (5 bases each). Trimming left V 8 bases short and J 5 bases short, with 21 bases between. From germline, CDR1 is LNHNV and CDR2 YYDKDF (reference sequence). This CDR3 has 15 residues. The CDR3 sequence: CATSTRDEESETQYF. CDR3 sequence (DNA): TGTGCCACCTCTACACGGGACGAGGAGTCGGAGACCCAGTACTTC.

The CDR3 sequence is CASSPHRDSNEQYF. CDR3 bases: TGCGCCAGCAGCCCACATAGGGACAGCAACGAGCAGTACTTC. V is TRBV5-1 and J is TRBJ2-7; 7 nucleotides agree with TRBD1. This CDR3 is 14 amino acids long. J lost 5 bases, V lost 4 bases, and 9 bases had no gene match. Looked up from germline, CDR1 is SGHRS and CDR2 is YFSETQ.

The chain links TRBV27 to TRBJ2-3; 7 bases are shared with TRBD1. The CDR3 extends over 17 amino acids. Germline lookup yields CDR1 MNHEY and CDR2 SMNVEV (reference sequence). With 3 bases clipped from V and 1 base from J, the junction kept 10 bases outside the gene matches. The CDR3 spells CASSFTRQGWGTDTQYF. The CDR3 DNA reads as TGTGCCAGCAGTTTCACCCGACAGGGATGGGGCACAGATACGCAGTATTTT.

This rearrangement joins TRBV12-3 or TRBV12-4 to TRBJ1-1, with 7 bases matching TRBD1. After removal of 1 base from V and 0 bases from J, the junction contained 2 bases not matched to a gene. CDR3 size: 15 residues. CDR3 bases: TGTGCCAGCAGTTTAGACAGGGGCATGAACACTGAAGCTTTCTTT. It codes for CASSLDRGMNTEAFF.

CDR3 nucleotides: TGTGCCAGCAGTTTTCTTGGCAGTCCCATCACTGAAGCTTTCTTT. The encoded protein is CASSFLGSPITEAFF. The chain carries TRBV6-2 or TRBV6-3 and TRBJ1-1; D is ambiguous. The germline gives CDR1 MNHEY, CDR2 SVGEGT. With 4 bases removed from V and 4 bases from J, the gap between germline ends came to 16 bases. The CDR3 extends over 15 amino acids.

V and J are TRBV20-1 and TRBJ1-1; D is undetermined. V lost 0 bases and J 5 bases, leaving 13 bases between the germline ends. The CDR3 is 14 amino acids. Germline V gene data show CDR1 as DFQATT and CDR2 as SNEGSKA (reference sequence). DNA of the CDR3: TGCAGTGCTAGAGATGGAGGCGGCTATACTGAAGCTTTCTTT. Its protein product is CSARDGGGYTEAFF.

The genes are TRBV3-1 and TRBJ2-1; D uncertain. The CDR3 length is 15 residues. Germline lookup yields CDR1 LGHDT and CDR2 YNNKEL (reference sequence). V lost 5 bases and J lost 4, with 15 bases in between. The DNA of the CDR3 is TGTGCCAGCAGCTCCCCTCGCCGTTCTTACAATGAGCAGTTCTTC. It codes for CASSSPRRSYNEQFF.

The chain recombines TRBV10-3 with TRBJ2-4; D may be TRBD2 (5 bases). CDR3 length equals 14 residues. Trimming removed 3 bases at V and 0 bases at J, with 6 bases between. Germline loops: CDR1 ENHRY, CDR2 SYGVKD. The CDR3 sequence is CAISEGLAKNIQYF. The CDR3 nucleotides read TGTGCCATCAGTGAAGGACTAGCCAAAAACATTCAGTACTTC.

The chain has TRBV7-8 and TRBJ1-5; D might be TRBD1 (5 bases). Germline CDR1 is SGHVS and CDR2 is FQNEAQ. The CDR3 is made up of 15 amino acids. Deletions cut 4 bases from V and 7 bases from J, with 17 bases between. The DNA of the CDR3 is TGTGCCAGCAGCTCCTACGGGGACGGTCGACAGCCCCAGCATTTT. As protein: CASSSYGDGRQPQHF.

This clonotype was seen a single time. The CDR3 DNA is TGTGCCAGCAGTTACGAACGGGAGATCACCGGGGAGCTGTTTTTT. Encoded protein: CASSYEREITGELFF. The chain combines TRBV6-5 with TRBJ2-2, with D possibly TRBD2 on 6 matching bases. This CDR3 contains 15 residues. V was clipped by 2 bases and J by 4 bases, with 11 bases between them. Germline CDR1 MNHEY, CDR2 SVGAGI.

The V gene is TRBV5-5, the J gene TRBJ2-2; 11 positions match TRBD2. V dropped 0 bases and J dropped 4; count of bases not matched to a gene: 2. Germline V gene data show CDR1 as SGHKS and CDR2 as YYEKEE (reference sequence). The length of the CDR3 is 16 residues. The DNA of the CDR3 is TGTGCCAGCAGCTTGGAACTAGCGGGGGCCACCGGGGAGCTGTTTTTT. It encodes CASSLELAGATGELFF. Full variable domain (outside the CDR3, taken from reference TRBV5-5 and TRBJ2-2): DAGVTQSPTHLIKTRGQQVTLRCSPISGHKSVSWYQQVLGQGPQFIFQYYEKEERGRGNFPDRFSARQFPNYSSELNVNALLLGDSALYLCASSLELAGATGELFFGEGSRLTVL.

A few counts support this clonotype. The chain links TRBV7-2 to TRBJ1-1; no definite D call. Per germline, CDR1 SGHTA and CDR2 FQGNSA. Trimming removed 0 bases from V and 3 bases from J, with 5 bases in between. This CDR3 has 13 amino acids. CDR3 bases: TGTGCCAGCAGCTTAGCCCCGCACACTGAAGCTTTCTTT. Its protein is CASSLAPHTEAFF.

The chain carries TRBV30 and TRBJ2-1, with D unresolved. Trimming pared 4 bases from V and 5 bases from J, leaving 12 bases between. CDR1 GTSNPN and CDR2 SVGIG come from the germline V gene (reference sequence). The CDR3 sequence is 13 residues long. In DNA, the CDR3 is TGTGCCTGGATGTGGGGTTACGACAATGAGCAGTTCTTC. Protein: CAWMWGYDNEQFF.

The chain has TRBV15 and TRBJ2-7; 7 nucleotides align to TRBD2. Germline CDR1 reads LNHNV; CDR2 reads YYDKDF (reference sequence). The CDR3 sequence is 14 residues long. The trim removed 5 bases at V and 4 bases at J, leaving 8 bases unmatched. The CDR3 bases are TGTGCCACCAGCGGGAGGGGTTTGGGGTACGAGCAGTACTTC. Translated, it gives CATSGRGLGYEQYF.

The genes are TRBV9 and TRBJ2-1; D unresolved. Trimming took off 0 bases at V and 0 bases at J, with 7 bases between the two ends. Germline V lookup: CDR1 SGDLS, CDR2 YYNGEE. The CDR3 runs 15 residues. The CDR3 DNA is TGTGCCAGCAGCGTAGACGGTTACTCCTACAATGAGCAGTTCTTC. Its protein product is CASSVDGYSYNEQFF.

The chain uses TRBV11-2 and TRBJ2-1; D not resolved. The V and J ends lost 0 bases and 5 bases respectively, with 2 bases between them. This CDR3 spans 12 amino acids. CDR1 and CDR2 from the germline V gene are SGHAT and FQNNGV. The CDR3: CASSLDNNEQFF. The CDR3 nucleotides read TGTGCCAGCAGCTTAGATAACAATGAGCAGTTCTTC.

The chain couples TRBV14 to TRBJ2-7; D may be TRBD1 or TRBD2 (5 bases each). Trimming pared 1 base from V and 6 bases from J, leaving 19 bases between. Germline CDR1 reads SGHDN; CDR2 reads FVKESK. This CDR3 has 16 amino acids. This CDR3 reads CASSQGLPGPPPEQYF. The CDR3 DNA reads TGTGCCAGCAGCCAAGGGTTACCGGGACCGCCACCCGAGCAGTACTTC.

The chain is built from TRBV5-6 and TRBJ2-3; D is ambiguous. Germline V CDR1 and CDR2: SGHDT, YYEEEE. The CDR3 totals 16 residues. Between the trimmed V and J ends, which lost 0 bases and 6 bases, there was a span of 17 bases. The CDR3 protein is CASSLESRFSSDTQYF. DNA for the CDR3: TGTGCCAGCAGCTTGGAAAGCAGGTTCAGTTCGGATACGCAGTATTTT.

The rearrangement uses TRBV12-3 or TRBV12-4 and TRBJ1-5; 10 nucleotides align to TRBD1. V lost 3 bases and J lost 2; bases outside the gene matches: 16. CDR3 length equals 20 residues. The CDR3 DNA sequence: TGTGCCAGCAGTTTTCGAACACTAAGGACAGGGGGATTTGGCAATCAGCCCCAGCATTTT. Translated: CASSFRTLRTGGFGNQPQHF.